This passage covers 8 T cell receptor beta chains from one sample sequenced in a study of technical replicates of blood from several donors. Here immunoSEQ multiplex PCR was the method, and the copy in TCRdb shows in-frame clones only, minus some. The top ten hold under 0.2% of the sample, which has around 86,000 clones, about 96% seen once. The sample taken for sequencing was T cells isolated from PBMCs. The receptors were gathered from a human donor in good health.

The chain uses TRBV29-1 and TRBJ2-1; 7 bases match TRBD1. The CDR3 has 14 residues. The germline CDR1 and CDR2 sequences are SQVTM and ANQGSEA. J was trimmed by 3 bases and V by 5 bases; bases with no gene match: 7. As DNA, the CDR3 is TGCAGCGTTATCGACAGGGCGGGCTACAATGAGCAGTTCTTC. Translating gives CSVIDRAGYNEQFF.

The rearrangement uses TRBV5-6 and TRBJ2-3; D is possibly TRBD1 (6 bases). V was cut by 4 bases and J by 1 base, with 13 bases left in between. The CDR3 totals 15 residues. Germline assignment: CDR1 SGHDT and CDR2 YYEEEE. The CDR3 here is CASSQYRARTDTQYF. The CDR3 DNA follows: TGTGCCAGCAGCCAATACAGGGCGCGCACAGATACGCAGTATTTT. The variable domain in full, completed from reference TRBV5-6 and TRBJ2-3, reads DAGVTQSPTHLIKTRGQQVTLRCSPKSGHDTVSWYQQALGQGPQFIFQYYEEEERQRGNFPDRFSGHQFPNYSSELNVNALLLGDSALYLCASSQYRARTDTQYFGPGTRLTVL.

This clone has a handful of counts. The CDR3: CASSIILERTEAFF. The CDR3 coding sequence is TGTGCCAGTAGTATTATTCTGGAGCGCACTGAAGCTTTCTTT. The V gene is TRBV19, the J gene TRBJ1-1, with D unresolved. The ends were cut back, 3 bases at V and 4 bases at J, with 12 bases in the middle. CDR3 size: 14 residues. The germline V gene has CDR1 LNHDA and CDR2 SQIVND (reference sequence).

This clone was seen only once. Within the sample, other DNA sequences also encode this same CDR3. This rearrangement joins TRBV6-5 to TRBJ2-7, with D possibly being TRBD2 (5 bases). V shed 8 bases and J shed 0 bases, with 11 bases lying between them. Germline V gene sequence: CDR1 MNHEY, CDR2 SVGAGI. This CDR3 has 13 amino acids. The CDR3 coding sequence is TGTGCCAGCTCCCCGGGGTTCTCCTACGAGCAGTACTTC. It is translated as CASSPGFSYEQYF.

The genes are TRBV6-5 and TRBJ1-5; TRBD1 matches 8 bases. V lost 5 bases to trimming and J lost 7 bases; unmatched junction nucleotides: 4. Germline V CDR1 and CDR2: MNHEY, SVGAGI. This CDR3 is 13 amino acids long. The DNA for the CDR3 is TGTGCCAGCAGTGGACAGGGCGAGCAGCCCCAGCATTTT. Translation: CASSGQGEQPQHF.

The chain links TRBV7-6 to TRBJ2-7; D perhaps matches TRBD2 (6 bases). V gave up 3 bases and J gave up 5 bases, with 14 bases separating them. The CDR3 covers 14 residues. Per the germline V gene, CDR1 is SGHVS and CDR2 is FNYEAQ. The CDR3 region has the DNA TGTGCCAGCAGCTTGGAGGGGAAGTCCAACGAGCAGTACTTC. Protein sequence: CASSLEGKSNEQYF.

This rearrangement joins TRBV27 to TRBJ2-1; TRBD1 is a possible D gene (5 bases). The V gene's germline CDR1 is MNHEY and CDR2 SMNVEV (reference sequence). The CDR3 spans 15 residues. Trimming left V 2 bases short and J 5 bases short, with 13 bases between. The CDR3 DNA follows: TGTGCCAGCAGTTTAAGGGTTTACAGGAACAATGAGCAGTTCTTC. It encodes CASSLRVYRNNEQFF.

The chain carries TRBV28 and TRBJ2-2, with 10 positions matching TRBD2. This CDR3 comprises 14 residues. V gave up 11 bases and J gave up 0 bases; unmatched junction bases: 3. Germline CDR1 and CDR2: MDHEN and SYDVKM. This CDR3 is CAGTSGTNTGELFF. CDR3 bases: TGTGCCGGAACTAGCGGGACGAACACCGGGGAGCTGTTTTTT.